This T cell receptor (beta chain) was captured in a study of cytomegalovirus exposure and HLA in healthy donors. Concerning this clone itself: The antigen is not known.

The PCR made use of 60 Vbeta and 13 Jbeta primers. Using immunoSEQ multiplex PCR, the repertoire was profiled, and TCRdb retains in-frame clones only, with some absent. The sample lists about 150,000 clones; over 75% were seen once. The V gene's germline CDR1 is LNHDA and CDR2 SQIVND (reference sequence). V shed 8 bases, J shed 2 bases, and the junction held 8 bases outside the gene matches. This CDR3 spans 15 amino acids. General study findings and limits: When analyzed later, the rates of TCR association showed variation by HLA locus, with DRB1 the most and HLA-C the fewest. Later analysis identified about 17,000 TCR beta sequences associated with HLA alleles, using a false discovery rate threshold of 0.05. Later on, a genetic analysis was performed. It linked a missense variant in DCLRE1C with V- and J-gene trimming of TCR beta.

This TCR was sampled from a woman aged 40 to 49 in good health and CMV-seropositive. The chain combines TRBV19 with TRBJ2-3, with 9 positions matching TRBD1. The sample comprised PBMCs. The DNA for the CDR3 is TGTGCCAGTGGAACGACAGGGGGGAACACAGATACGCAGTATTTT. It encodes CASGTTGGNTDTQYF.